This TCR beta chain was captured in a study of tissue T cells after allogeneic stem cell transplantation. TCRdb's copy holds only in-frame clones and misses some; the assay was immunoSEQ multiplex PCR. The table shows a few thousand clones, with 50% occurring only once. Time point described: mouse harvest day 7 after allogeneic transplant. Each mouse received 10^7 T-cell-depleted marrow cells plus 10^6 splenic CD5+ T cells by tail vein. Germline CDR1 is FNHDT and CDR2 is SITEND (reference sequence). The CDR3 has 14 amino acids. With 2 bases clipped from V and 6 bases from J, the junction kept 4 bases outside the gene matches. This clone came up a few times. The listed genes are named as in mouse. The missing CDR3 end, 1 residue past where the read stops, is filled in from the germline J gene.

This clonotype was obtained from a female BALB/c mouse given C57BL/6 T cells with graft-versus-host disease after an allogeneic hematopoietic cell transplant. Material: gut tissue. This chain joins TRBV19 and TRBJ2-1; 8 bases map to TRBD2. This CDR3 is CASSMGGRFAEQFF. CDR3 bases read: TGTGCCAGCAGTATGGGGGGGCGCTTTGCTGAGCAGTTC.